The source of this T cell receptor (beta chain) is a study of CXCR3-negative and CXCR3-positive naive CD8 T cells. Study-wide results and limits: Both of the naive subsets showed about the same high diversity, but memory CD8+ cells had much less. Similar TRBV-TRBJ usage was seen in naive cells (both CXCR3-negative and CXCR3-positive), but memory cells differed. Comparison of naive cells showed more hydrophobic TRB CDR3s in CXCR3-positive than in CXCR3-negative naive cells. Both naive subsets carried similar amounts of surface CD5, so TCR strength was inferred from TRB CDR3 properties.

As to this clonotype: The target antigen is unknown.

Germline V CDR1 and CDR2: SGHVS, FNYEAQ. This CDR3 contains 15 residues. Preparation of TRB cDNA libraries relied on 5' RACE carrying UMI labels. TCRdb reprocessed the 5' RACE reads; each CDR3 protein has one entry and no DNA is given. This sample's table reports 150,000 to 160,000 distinct CDR3 sequences. The J gene is TRBJ2-1, the V gene TRBV7-6; TCRdb outputs TRBD1, but without DNA this stays unchecked. The source is a human donor in good health. Some clones in this sample may be carry-over from other donors' samples. The sequenced sample consisted of naive CXCR3+ CD8+ T cells from blood. The subset here: CD45RO-CCR7+CD27+CD95- naive CD8+ T cells expressing CXCR3 (TNR3+). The CDR3: CASSADTLSYNEQFF.